This TCR beta chain appears in the sequencing data of a study of Graves' ophthalmopathy and Graves' hyperthyroidism. This CDR3 region has 16 residues. CDR1 and CDR2 (germline): KGHDR, SFDVKD. Certain patients were not enrolled. These were patients with other autoimmune diseases, uncontrolled infections, pregnancy or lactation. On this clonotype: Its antigen is not identified. A read error may account for a junction end that differs from germline.

Amplified TCR beta CDR3 regions were obtained using RNA transcripts as template. A first-round RT-PCR used HTBI primers, followed by a second-round multiplex PCR. TCRdb itself ran the multiplex PCR reads through MiXCR, one entry per CDR3 protein. The sample contains roughly 600,000 distinct CDR3 sequences, 35% to 40% of which appear only once. Whole-study findings and limits: The model predicted ophthalmopathy progression with roughly 70% sensitivity and around 72% specificity. Most thyroid clonotypes with frequency above 0.001 were detected in blood too.

Sequencing used peripheral blood or thyroid tissue (not recorded which). This clonotype was obtained from an adult man with Graves' hyperthyroidism. J is TRBJ2-2 and V is TRBV24-1; no definite D call. In DNA, the CDR3 is TGTGTCACCAGTGATACCGCCGGACGTAGGACCGGGGAGCTGTTTTTT. It yields the protein CVTSDTAGRRTGELFF.